This TCR beta chain stems from a study of blood T cell repertoires in COVID-19 (dated by TCRdb to 2020 to 2022). About the investigation overall: Samples from collaborators originated in the United States, Italy and Spain and spanned both the acute and convalescent phases of COVID-19. The material from the prospective study consisted of cDNA or gDNA derived from T cells, B-cell-depleted T cells, or PBMCs. Subjects who had been exposed to COVID-19, were actively infected with it, or had recovered from it provided the deeply sampled blood TCRbeta repertoires that made up the dataset. The repertoires were released in a freely available public database meant as a resource for research on the immune response to SARS-CoV-2. The samples were drawn from the first 160 participants of the ongoing ImmuneRACE study and from 1,254 subjects provided by 6 global collaborators. Sample metadata almost always included a de-identified subject ID, COVID-19 status, age in years and sex. Where available, HLA class I and class II types were taken from metadata supplied by the sample provider and were not determined by assay-based typing.

Samples from volunteer blood donors who had recovered from COVID-19 were contributed by a second Seattle source. Collaborating institutions collected whole blood in K2EDTA tubes following their own protocols. Collaborator samples were shipped for TCRbeta analysis as frozen whole blood, isolated PBMCs, or DNA extracted from either sample type. Reading the germline V gene gives CDR1 MDHEN and CDR2 SYDVKM. Trimming takes 6 bases off V and 1 base off J; junction bases not matched to a gene: 1. From the cysteine through the phenylalanine, the CDR3 covers 13 amino acids. Solely the CDR3 DNA is kept, with 39 bases framed from the first base. TCRbeta CDR3 regions were amplified from genomic DNA using the immunoSEQ Assay, a bias-controlled multiplex PCR. The published analysis was carried out like this. The number of nucleated cells in each sample was estimated by amplification of reference gene primers within the assay. To quantify the absolute abundance of each unique TCRbeta CDR3 rearrangement, sequence reads were collapsed and filtered. For each sample, productive Simpson clonality was calculated by taking the square root of Simpson's diversity index across productive rearrangements. What TCRdb holds here is the immuneACCESS table cut down to in-frame rearrangements. Part of the clones is not present; checked against another copy, under half of the missing clones reflect an unresolved V gene, and the others are unexplained. Clone size and the V and J calls come from that table; the DNA yielded D and trimming. This sample has 200,000 to 300,000 clones in its table, and around 84% of those were observed once. More than 1.5% of the sample goes to the ten largest clones.

Details on this clone: It has no known antigen specificity. No qualities accompany the bases; no much larger clone lies one base away.

Summary of the overall study and its limitations: Clinical and demographic metadata were provided uncurated, with the amount varying by source and participant.

Sequenced sample: peripheral blood. This receptor was obtained from a woman aged 40 to 50 who had recovered from COVID-19. The receptor chain draws on TRBV28 and TRBJ1-1; TRBD1 fits 8 bases in the junction. In nucleotides, the sequence is TGTGCCAGCAGGGGGACAGGGAACACTGAAGCTTTCTTT. This sequence encodes CASRGTGNTEAFF.